This TCR beta chain stems from a study of cytomegalovirus exposure and HLA in healthy donors. Study-level information: Researchers previously reported finding some 110 million unique TCR beta sequences from 170 million or so T cells.

This CDR3 has 15 residues. Germline V CDR1 and CDR2: LNHDA, SQIVND (reference sequence). J lost 6 bases, V lost 3 bases, and 5 bases had no gene match. 60 Vbeta and 13 Jbeta primers were used in PCR. The assay was immunoSEQ multiplex PCR, and TCRdb's table has in-frame clones only and misses some. The sample has some 150,000 clones; approximately 85% are singletons. The sample taken for sequencing was PBMCs. The chain combines TRBV19 with TRBJ2-1, with 10 bases matching TRBD2. The TCR sequence derives from a woman in her fifties or sixties in good health and CMV-seropositive. CDR3 in amino acids: CASSIGLAGVNEQFF. The CDR3 DNA reads TGTGCCAGTAGTATTGGGCTAGCGGGGGTCAATGAGCAGTTCTTC.